Below are 21 T cell receptor beta chains sequenced from a single sample in a study of identical twins. From the 5' RACE reads, TCRdb called clonotypes with MiXCR, one entry per CDR3 protein. The table includes 200,000 to 250,000 distinct CDR3 sequences, 7.5% detected once. These records were also assigned to another study, of yellow fever vaccine responses in identical twins.

The sample taken for sequencing was memory (CD45RO+) T cells sorted from blood. These TCRs come from a woman younger than 35 in good health.

The chain recombines TRBV4-3 with TRBJ2-1; 9 nucleotides line up with TRBD2. The germline gives CDR1 LGHNA, CDR2 YSLEER. Trimming removed 0 bases from V and 5 bases from J; junction bases left unmatched: 5. The CDR3 is 16 amino acids. The CDR3 DNA is TGCGCCAGCAGCCAAGAAAGCGGGAGGACCCACAATGAGCAGTTCTTC. This codes for CASSQESGRTHNEQFF.

This clonotype was observed many times. The chain employs TRBV7-9 and TRBJ2-3; D gene uncertain. V lost 0 bases and J lost 2, with 0 bases in between. This CDR3 has 12 residues. CDR1 is SEHNR, CDR2 FQNEAQ, per germline (reference sequence). CDR3 sequence reads: CASSLATDTQYF. The CDR3 region has the DNA TGTGCCAGCAGCTTAGCCACAGATACGCAGTATTTT. Complete variable domain (other parts from reference TRBV7-9 and TRBJ2-3): DTGVSQNPRHKITKRGQNVTFRCDPISEHNRLYWYRQTLGQGPEFLTYFQNEAQLEKSRLLSDRFSAERPKGSFSTLEIQRTEQGDSAMYLCASSLATDTQYFGPGTRLTVL.

The chain uses TRBV2 and TRBJ2-5, with a possible D match to TRBD1 (6 bases). V was cut by 2 bases and J by 4 bases, with 14 bases left in between. Germline CDR1 reads SNHLY; CDR2 reads FYNNEI. CDR3 size: 15 residues. CDR3 region: CASSESTGKRETQYF. In DNA form, the CDR3 reads TGTGCCAGCAGTGAAAGTACAGGGAAGAGAGAGACCCAGTACTTC.

The table lists this clonotype with a few counts. The chain couples TRBV7-2 to TRBJ2-7; D is perhaps TRBD1 (5 bases). Germline V gives CDR1 SGHTA, CDR2 FQGNSA. The V gene lost 1 base and the J gene lost 3 bases, with 13 bases spanning the gap. The CDR3 has 15 amino acids. CDR3 amino acids: CASSLVSTVGYEQYF. For the CDR3, the DNA is TGTGCCAGCAGCTTAGTCTCGACAGTAGGCTACGAGCAGTACTTC. Drawing the rest from reference TRBV7-2 and TRBJ2-7, the complete variable domain is GAGVSQSPSNKVTEKGKDVELRCDPISGHTALYWYRQSLGQGLEFLIYFQGNSAPDKSGLPSDRFSAERTGGSVSTLTIQRTQQEDSAVYLCASSLVSTVGYEQYFGPGTRLTVT.

This clonotype has a handful of counts. The genes are TRBV9 and TRBJ2-5; the D call may be TRBD1 or TRBD2 (5 bases each). CDR1 is SGDLS and CDR2 is YYNGEE in the germline V gene. Trimming left V 2 bases short and J 6 bases short, with 17 bases between. The CDR3 totals 15 residues. CDR3 in amino acids: CASSVGDAASKTQYF. In DNA, the CDR3 is TGTGCCAGCAGCGTGGGGGACGCGGCCTCGAAGACCCAGTACTTC.

This clonotype was counted a few times. The rearrangement joins TRBV10-3 to TRBJ2-1, with 9 bases fitting TRBD2. The CDR3 extends over 15 amino acids. In germline, CDR1 is ENHRY, CDR2 SYGVKD. V gave up 2 bases and J gave up 5 bases; unmatched junction bases: 4. As DNA, the CDR3 is TGTGCCATCAGTGAGGCTAGCGGGGTCAACAATGAGCAGTTCTTC. This sequence encodes CAISEASGVNNEQFF.

This clonotype occurred many times. The V call is TRBV6-1, the J call TRBJ2-7; perhaps TRBD1 as D (6 bases). V was clipped by 7 bases and J by 4 bases, with 14 bases between them. The germline gives CDR1 MNHNS, CDR2 SASEGT. The CDR3 is 13 amino acids. CDR3 in DNA: TGTGCCAGCAATGGTGACAGGCGGTACGAGCAGTACTTC. Translation gives CASNGDRRYEQYF.

The sample holds a few counts of this clonotype. CDR3 coding DNA: TGTGCCAGCAGCCCGACCGGGCCGATCGGGAATTCACCCCTCCACTTT. The encoded protein is CASSPTGPIGNSPLHF. The rearrangement links TRBV7-9 to TRBJ1-6; D is unresolved. Germline V lookup: CDR1 SEHNR, CDR2 FQNEAQ (reference sequence). Trimming left V 5 bases short and J 7 bases short, with 18 bases between. CDR3 size: 16 residues. Filled out from reference TRBV7-9 and TRBJ1-6, the complete variable domain reads DTGVSQNPRHKITKRGQNVTFRCDPISEHNRLYWYRQTLGQGPEFLTYFQNEAQLEKSRLLSDRFSAERPKGSFSTLEIQRTEQGDSAMYLCASSPTGPIGNSPLHFGNGTRLTVT.

The table lists this clonotype with many counts. J is TRBJ1-1 and V is TRBV5-6; D not resolved. The V gene's germline CDR1 is SGHDT and CDR2 YYEEEE. Trimming removed 0 bases from V and 4 bases from J, with 13 bases in between. The CDR3 runs 15 residues. The CDR3 nucleotides are TGTGCCAGCAGCTTGGACAGCGCGGGTGGCACTGAAGCTTTCTTT. This gives the protein CASSLDSAGGTEAFF.

The chain is built from TRBV10-3 and TRBJ1-2, with 9 positions matching TRBD1. Germline-derived CDR1 and CDR2 are ENHRY and SYGVKD. The CDR3 contains 16 residues. V was clipped by 4 bases and J by 6 bases; unmatched bases: 12. The CDR3 DNA reads as TGTGCCATCAGTGGAACCGGGACAGGGAATGGGGATGGCTACACCTTC. It is translated as CAISGTGTGNGDGYTF.

The chain has TRBV11-1 and TRBJ2-3, with 14 bases aligning to TRBD2. CDR1 SGHAT and CDR2 FQDESV come from the germline V gene (reference sequence). The CDR3 consists of 20 residues. With 4 bases clipped from V and 0 bases from J, the junction kept 12 bases outside the gene matches. The CDR3 sequence: CASSSTSGGVPGASTDTQYF. The CDR3 DNA reads as TGTGCCAGCAGCTCGACTAGCGGGGGGGTTCCTGGTGCTAGCACAGATACGCAGTATTTT.

A few counts support this clonotype. The rearrangement uses TRBV20-1 and TRBJ1-4; D possibly corresponds to TRBD1 (5 bases). Trimming left V 5 bases short and J 6 bases short, with 16 bases between. This CDR3 region has 14 residues. From germline, CDR1 is DFQATT and CDR2 SNEGSKA (reference sequence). The CDR3 sequence is CSAPVLGEDEKLFF. The CDR3 bases are TGCAGTGCTCCCGTCCTGGGGGAGGATGAAAAACTGTTTTTT.

The rearrangement uses TRBV4-2 and TRBJ1-4, with TRBD1 identical over 7 bases. Losses at the gene ends were 3 bases for V and 7 bases for J; bases not matched to a gene: 8. Germline V gene sequence: CDR1 LGHNA, CDR2 YNFKEQ. This CDR3 contains 15 residues. The CDR3 reads CASSHTKGAGEKLFF. DNA for the CDR3: TGTGCCAGCAGCCATACAAAGGGGGCAGGTGAAAAACTGTTTTTT.

The table lists this clonotype with a few counts. The rearrangement joins TRBV12-3 or TRBV12-4 to TRBJ1-5; TRBD1 might be the D (6 bases). The germline V and J ends were trimmed by 3 bases and 2 bases, with 20 bases remaining between them. There are 18 residues in the CDR3. DNA of the CDR3: TGTGCCAGCAGTTTGGTGGGACAAGGGGAGGGAGGCAATCAGCCCCAGCATTTT. Residues: CASSLVGQGEGGNQPQHF.

This clonotype was seen ten or more times. This chain connects TRBV3-1 to TRBJ1-6; unclear D gene. In germline, CDR1 is LGHDT, CDR2 YNNKEL (reference sequence). Trimming took 1 base from V and 5 from J, leaving 6 bases between them. This CDR3 is built from 14 residues. The DNA for the CDR3 is TGTGCCAGCAGCCAAGGGGCCGATAATTCACCCCTCCACTTT. This encodes CASSQGADNSPLHF. Based on the CDR3 plus reference TRBV3-1 and TRBJ1-6, the full variable domain is DTAVSQTPKYLVTQMGNDKSIKCEQNLGHDTMYWYKQDSKKFLKIMFSYNNKELIINETVPNRFSPKSPDKAHLNLHINSLELGDSAVYFCASSQGADNSPLHFGNGTRLTVT.

The chain has TRBV15 and TRBJ2-7; 8 bases are a match to TRBD1. The CDR3 is 14 residues long. Trimming removed 0 bases from V and 6 bases from J; junction bases left unmatched: 4. Germline V lookup: CDR1 LNHNV, CDR2 YYDKDF (reference sequence). CDR3 nucleotide sequence: TGTGCCACCAGCAGAGATACCGGGACAGGCGAGCAGTACTTC. Translation gives CATSRDTGTGEQYF. The full variable domain, with the rest looked up from reference TRBV15 and TRBJ2-7, is DAMVIQNPRYQVTQFGKPVTLSCSQTLNHNVMYWYQQKSSQAPKLLFHYYDKDFNNEADTPDNFQSRRPNTSFCFLDIRSPGLGDTAMYLCATSRDTGTGEQYFGPGTRLTVT.

This clonotype appeared many times. The chain employs TRBV28 and TRBJ2-7; 14 bases agree with TRBD2. Trimming removed 7 bases from V and 2 bases from J; junction bases left unmatched: 7. The CDR3 spans 16 residues. Germline CDR1 MDHEN, CDR2 SYDVKM. The CDR3 bases are TGTGCCAGCACCCTTGGGGGACTAGCGGGGGCCTACGAGCAGTACTTC. Protein sequence: CASTLGGLAGAYEQYF.

Many counts were recorded for this clonotype. V usage is TRBV4-2 and J usage is TRBJ2-1, with TRBD2 as a possible D gene (7 bases). The V gene's germline CDR1 is LGHNA and CDR2 YNFKEQ. CDR3 length: 16 amino acids. The V and J ends lost 4 bases and 3 bases respectively, with 16 bases between them. CDR3 region: CASSPSGGSGYNEQFF. The CDR3 nucleotides read TGTGCCAGCAGCCCCTCGGGGGGCTCCGGCTACAATGAGCAGTTCTTC.

This chain joins TRBV20-1 and TRBJ1-6; no reliable D call. Trimming stripped 6 bases from V and 7 bases from J, with 16 bases between. CDR1 and CDR2 from the germline V gene are DFQATT and SNEGSKA (reference sequence). CDR3 length: 14 amino acids. CDR3 DNA sequence: TGCAGTGCCACAGCCAGTTCTGGCAATTCACCCCTCCACTTT. It yields the protein CSATASSGNSPLHF.

J is TRBJ2-1 and V is TRBV19, with TRBD2 as a possible D gene (6 bases). The length of the CDR3 is 14 residues. Germline V lookup: CDR1 LNHDA, CDR2 SQIVND (reference sequence). V was shortened by 5 bases and J by 9 bases, with 17 bases between the two germline ends. In DNA, the CDR3 is TGTGCCAGTAGTTCGGGCCGGGAGAACAGTGAGCAGTTCTTC. Residues: CASSSGRENSEQFF.

This chain uses TRBV4-2 with TRBJ2-7; weak D call: TRBD2 (5 bases). This CDR3 is 15 amino acids long. Per germline, CDR1 LGHNA and CDR2 YNFKEQ. V lost 0 bases and J lost 7, with 16 bases in between. CDR3 in amino acids: CASSQEAEQWREQYF. The CDR3 bases are TGTGCCAGCAGCCAAGAAGCGGAACAATGGAGGGAGCAGTACTTC.